This T cell receptor beta chain emerged from a study of blood T cell repertoires in COVID-19. Study background: Italy, Spain and the United States were the sources of the convalescent and acute COVID-19 samples. From T cells, B-cell-depleted T cells, or PBMCs came the material, which was cDNA or gDNA.

The method was immunoSEQ multiplex PCR; TCRdb's version includes in-frame clones alone and lacks a portion of them. The profile covers over 150,000 clones, with 77% appearing a single time and around 2.8% taken by the ten largest. This CDR3 has 15 amino acids. The junction had 6 bases not matched to a gene; V was cut back by 4 bases and J by 5 bases. Germline loops: CDR1 LNHDA, CDR2 SQIVND (reference sequence). The V call is TRBV19, the J call TRBJ2-2; 8 nucleotides align to TRBD1. The TCR comes from a man between 65 and 85 years old with acute or convalescent COVID-19. Sequencing was performed on peripheral blood. The CDR3 region has the DNA TGTGCCAGTAGTAAAAGGACAGGGCGAACCGGGGAGCTGTTTTTT. Residues: CASSKRTGRTGELFF.